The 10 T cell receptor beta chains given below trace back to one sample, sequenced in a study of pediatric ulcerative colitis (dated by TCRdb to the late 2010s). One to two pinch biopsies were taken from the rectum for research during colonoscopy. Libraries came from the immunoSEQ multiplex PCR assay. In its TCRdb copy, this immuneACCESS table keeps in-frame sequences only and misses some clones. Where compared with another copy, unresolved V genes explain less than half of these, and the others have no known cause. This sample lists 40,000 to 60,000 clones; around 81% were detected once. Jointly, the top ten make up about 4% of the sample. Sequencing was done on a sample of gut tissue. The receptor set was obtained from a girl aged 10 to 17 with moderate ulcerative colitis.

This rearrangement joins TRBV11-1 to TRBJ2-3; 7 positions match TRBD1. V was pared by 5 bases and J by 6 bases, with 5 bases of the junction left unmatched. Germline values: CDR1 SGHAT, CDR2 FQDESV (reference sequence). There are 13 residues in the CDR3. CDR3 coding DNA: TGTGCCAGCAGCCGAACAGGGGTTGATACGCAGTATTTT. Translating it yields CASSRTGVDTQYF. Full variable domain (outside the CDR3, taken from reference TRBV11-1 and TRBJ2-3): EAEVAQSPRYKITEKSQAVAFWCDPISGHATLYWYRQILGQGPELLVQFQDESVVDDSQLPKDRFSAERLKGVDSTLKIQPAELGDSAMYLCASSRTGVDTQYFGPGTRLTVL.

The CDR3, as DNA: TGTGCCAGCAGTCTACCCCAGCTAGCGGGCGACACCGGGGAGCTGTTTTTT. It is translated as CASSLPQLAGDTGELFF. The V gene is TRBV28, the J gene TRBJ2-2; TRBD2 matches 8 bases. The CDR3 is 17 amino acids. CDR1 MDHEN and CDR2 SYDVKM come from the germline V gene. Unmatched junction bases numbered 11, after V lost 5 bases and J lost 3 bases.

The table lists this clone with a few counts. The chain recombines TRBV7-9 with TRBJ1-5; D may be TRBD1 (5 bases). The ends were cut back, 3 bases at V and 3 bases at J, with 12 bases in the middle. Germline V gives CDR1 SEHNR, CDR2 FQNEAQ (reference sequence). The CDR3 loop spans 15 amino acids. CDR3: CASSFGTEINQPQHF. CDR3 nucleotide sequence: TGTGCCAGCAGCTTCGGGACGGAAATCAATCAGCCCCAGCATTTT.

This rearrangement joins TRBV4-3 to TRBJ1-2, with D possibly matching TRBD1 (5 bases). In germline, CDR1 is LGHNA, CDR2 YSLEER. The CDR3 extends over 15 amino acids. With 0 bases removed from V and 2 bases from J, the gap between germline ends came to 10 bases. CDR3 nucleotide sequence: TGCGCCAGCAGCCAAGATATTAGGGGCAACTATGGCTACACCTTC. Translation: CASSQDIRGNYGYTF.

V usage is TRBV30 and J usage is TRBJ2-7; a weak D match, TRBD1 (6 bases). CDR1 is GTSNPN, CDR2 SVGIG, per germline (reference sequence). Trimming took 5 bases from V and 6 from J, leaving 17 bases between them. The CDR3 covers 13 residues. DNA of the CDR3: TGTGCCTGGGGACAGCAGAGTTCGAGCGAGCAGTACTTC. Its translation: CAWGQQSSSEQYF.

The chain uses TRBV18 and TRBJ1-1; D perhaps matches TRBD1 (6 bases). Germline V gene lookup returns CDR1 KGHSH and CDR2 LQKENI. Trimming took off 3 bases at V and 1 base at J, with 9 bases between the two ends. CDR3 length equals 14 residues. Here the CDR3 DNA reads TGTGCCAGCTCACCGACAGGTCCGAACACTGAAGCTTTCTTT. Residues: CASSPTGPNTEAFF.

The DNA for the CDR3 is TGCGCCAGCAGCCAGCAGCATGGGACAGGGGATCCCTACGAGCAGTACTTC. As protein: CASSQQHGTGDPYEQYF. This chain uses TRBV4-3 with TRBJ2-7; TRBD1 matches 10 bases. Germline CDR1 and CDR2: LGHNA and YSLEER. Germline trimming cut 3 bases from V and 2 bases from J; bases unmatched to any gene: 10. This CDR3 contains 17 residues.

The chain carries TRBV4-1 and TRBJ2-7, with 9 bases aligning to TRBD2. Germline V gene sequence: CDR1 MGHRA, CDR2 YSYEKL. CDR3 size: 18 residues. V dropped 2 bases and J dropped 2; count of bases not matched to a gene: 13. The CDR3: CASSQWETSGFLTYEQYF. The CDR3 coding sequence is TGCGCCAGCAGCCAATGGGAGACTAGCGGATTCCTAACCTACGAGCAGTACTTC.

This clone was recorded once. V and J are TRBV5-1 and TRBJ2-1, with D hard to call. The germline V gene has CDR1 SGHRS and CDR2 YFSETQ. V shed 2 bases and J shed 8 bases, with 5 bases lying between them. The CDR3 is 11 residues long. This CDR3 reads CASSFSDEQFF. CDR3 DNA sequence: TGCGCCAGCAGCTTCAGCGATGAGCAGTTCTTC.

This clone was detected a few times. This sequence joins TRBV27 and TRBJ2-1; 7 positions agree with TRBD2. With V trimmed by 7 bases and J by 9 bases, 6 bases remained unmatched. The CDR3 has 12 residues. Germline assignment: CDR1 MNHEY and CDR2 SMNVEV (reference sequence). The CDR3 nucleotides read TGTGCCAGCACCATGTCTAGCGGTGAGCAGTTCTTC. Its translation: CASTMSSGEQFF.